The 32 T cell receptor beta chains in this list originate from one sample, sequenced in a study of cytomegalovirus exposure and HLA in healthy donors. This PCR relied on a set of 60 Vbeta primers and 13 Jbeta primers. Libraries were prepared by immunoSEQ multiplex PCR; TCRdb keeps only in-frame clonotypes and omits some of them. The sample holds around 150,000 clones; approximately 85% are singletons and the top ten take 0.96%. The sequenced sample consisted of PBMCs. The receptor set was obtained from a girl aged 2-10 years in good health and CMV-seropositive.

This clone was counted a few times. This rearrangement joins TRBV4-1 to TRBJ2-5; TRBD2 aligns across 16 bases. CDR1 and CDR2 (germline): MGHRA, YSYEKL. J was trimmed by 0 bases and V by 3 bases; bases with no gene match: 7. This CDR3 has 19 residues. DNA for the CDR3: TGCGCCAGCAGCCATTCATCCGGGACTAGCGGGAGGGACCAAGAGACCCAGTACTTC. Translation: CASSHSSGTSGRDQETQYF.

The V call is TRBV30, the J call TRBJ1-5, with D possibly matching TRBD1 (5 bases). Per the germline V gene, CDR1 is GTSNPN and CDR2 is SVGIG (reference sequence). V shed 1 base and J shed 1 base, with 11 bases lying between them. This CDR3 contains 15 residues. The CDR3 protein is CAWSGPGISNQPQHF. In DNA, the CDR3 is TGTGCCTGGAGTGGCCCAGGGATCAGCAATCAGCCCCAGCATTTT.

The rearrangement links TRBV5-4 to TRBJ2-3, with 7 bases matching TRBD2. Germline CDR1 and CDR2: SGHNT and YYREEE (reference sequence). The V and J ends lost 4 bases and 5 bases, in that order; junction bases with no gene match: 7. This CDR3 comprises 14 residues. This chain's CDR3 is CASSPGRGIDTQYF. CDR3 in DNA: TGTGCCAGCAGCCCGGGGAGGGGTATAGATACGCAGTATTTT.

V gene TRBV28 combines with J gene TRBJ1-1, with D possibly matching TRBD1 (5 bases). Germline V gives CDR1 MDHEN, CDR2 SYDVKM. V shed 1 base and J shed 4 bases, with 7 bases lying between them. This CDR3 spans 13 amino acids. The DNA for the CDR3 is TGTGCCAGCAGTTTATTCCAGGGCACTGAAGCTTTCTTT. Protein product: CASSLFQGTEAFF.

The chain couples TRBV28 to TRBJ2-5, with TRBD2 matching 7 bases. V was pared by 4 bases and J by 4 bases, with 3 bases of the junction left unmatched. The length of the CDR3 is 13 residues. Germline CDR1 and CDR2: MDHEN and SYDVKM. The CDR3 sequence: CASSWGGGETQYF. In nucleotides, the CDR3 is TGTGCCAGCAGTTGGGGGGGAGGAGAGACCCAGTACTTC.

CDR3 region: CASSLQGEQYF. The CDR3, as DNA: TGTGCCAGCAGCTTACAGGGCGAGCAGTACTTC. This chain links TRBV7-9 with TRBJ2-7; D perhaps matches TRBD1 (5 bases). This CDR3 is 11 amino acids long. The V gene lost 2 bases and the J gene lost 6 bases, with 5 bases spanning the gap. Germline loops: CDR1 SEHNR, CDR2 FQNEAQ (reference sequence).

This clone was observed a single time. The chain is built from TRBV7-2 and TRBJ2-3; tentatively, D is TRBD1 (5 bases). V gave up 5 bases and J gave up 3 bases, with 12 bases separating them. CDR3 size: 14 residues. The V gene's germline CDR1 is SGHTA and CDR2 FQGNSA. CDR3 DNA sequence: TGTGCCAGCAGCCGCAGGGAACCGACAGATACGCAGTATTTT. This gives the protein CASSRREPTDTQYF.

The V gene is TRBV7-8, the J gene TRBJ1-5; D perhaps matches TRBD1 (5 bases). Trimming stripped 4 bases from V and 3 bases from J, with 16 bases between. The CDR3 extends over 16 amino acids. Germline CDR1 reads SGHVS; CDR2 reads FQNEAQ. Here the CDR3 DNA reads TGTGCCAGCAGCTACATCGGGGGAGCTAACAATCAGCCCCAGCATTTT. It codes for CASSYIGGANNQPQHF.

The rearrangement links TRBV21-1 to TRBJ2-7; the table calls TRBD2, which could not be checked here. TRBV21-1 is a pseudogene locus. The CDR3 spans 11 residues. The CDR3 is CARRESCEQYF. The CDR3 bases are TGTGCCAGGAGGGAGAGCTGCGAGCAGTACTTC.

J is TRBJ2-7 and V is TRBV6-5, with 8 bases identical to TRBD2. The CDR3 is made up of 15 amino acids. The germline CDR1 and CDR2 sequences are MNHEY and SVGAGI. After removal of 6 bases from V and 6 bases from J, the junction contained 13 bases not matched to a gene. The CDR3 DNA follows: TGTGCCAGCAGGGGGGAGGGACTAGTCAAACCCGAGCAGTACTTC. Protein product: CASRGEGLVKPEQYF.

The rearrangement links TRBV4-2 to TRBJ2-2; TRBD2 matches at 12 bases. J was trimmed by 7 bases and V by 3 bases; bases with no gene match: 0. CDR3 length: 14 residues. Germline lookup yields CDR1 LGHNA and CDR2 YNFKEQ. The CDR3 spells CASSQGLAGGELFF. The CDR3 DNA reads as TGTGCCAGCAGCCAGGGACTAGCGGGCGGGGAGCTGTTTTTT.

The chain is built from TRBV30 and TRBJ1-3, with D unresolved. The germline CDR1 and CDR2 sequences are GTSNPN and SVGIG (reference sequence). V gave up 7 bases and J gave up 0 bases, with 10 bases separating them. This CDR3 region has 13 residues. The CDR3 DNA follows: TGTGCCTTTGACACCTTCTCTGGAAACACCATATATTTT. The encoded protein is CAFDTFSGNTIYF.

The gene calls are TRBV7-9 and TRBJ1-6, with TRBD1 identical over 9 bases. Trimming at V came to 4 bases and at J to 14 bases, leaving 9 bases not matched to a gene. This CDR3 is 14 amino acids long. Germline V gene sequence: CDR1 SEHNR, CDR2 FQNEAQ (reference sequence). This chain's CDR3 is CASSSSGQGATLHF. DNA for the CDR3: TGTGCCAGCAGCTCCTCGGGACAGGGTGCGACCCTCCACTTT.

This chain links TRBV5-1 with TRBJ1-3, with TRBD1 identical over 8 bases. The CDR3 sequence is 14 residues long. Germline CDR1 SGHRS, CDR2 YFSETQ. Trimming cost V 0 bases and J 8 bases; bases outside gene matches: 4. Written as DNA, the CDR3 is TGCGCCAGCAGCTTGGCCACAGGGGGGCACACCATATATTTT. It encodes CASSLATGGHTIYF.

The rearrangement joins TRBV4-1 to TRBJ1-5, with TRBD1 as a possible D gene (6 bases). The germline gives CDR1 MGHRA, CDR2 YSYEKL. CDR3 size: 18 residues. V was clipped by 3 bases and J by 1 base, with 19 bases between them. CDR3 region: CASSQAFAGVTSNQPQHF. The DNA of the CDR3 is TGCGCCAGCAGCCAGGCTTTCGCAGGGGTAACGAGCAATCAGCCCCAGCATTTT.

In this sample, this clone is medium-sized. J is TRBJ2-1 and V is TRBV6-4, with D tentatively TRBD2 (5 bases). There are 14 residues in the CDR3. Trimming pared 2 bases from V and 0 bases from J, leaving 5 bases between. CDR1 MRHNA and CDR2 SNTAGT come from the germline V gene. The CDR3 DNA is TGTGCCAGCAGTGACGGGAGCTCCTACAATGAGCAGTTCTTC. Translation: CASSDGSSYNEQFF.

V gene TRBV25-1 combines with J gene TRBJ2-2; TRBD2 aligns across 10 bases. Trimming removed 3 bases from V and 5 bases from J; junction bases left unmatched: 6. Germline CDR1 reads MGHDK; CDR2 reads SYGVNS. The CDR3 loop spans 16 amino acids. CDR3 sequence (DNA): TGTGCCAGCAGTGAGGGGCTAGCGGGAGAAACCGGGGAGCTGTTTTTT. Translating gives CASSEGLAGETGELFF.

In its sample, this clone was seen a few times. The rearrangement links TRBV10-3 to TRBJ1-5; 10 bases are shared with TRBD1. Germline CDR1 is ENHRY and CDR2 is SYGVKD. The length of the CDR3 is 16 residues. The V and J ends lost 4 bases and 4 bases, in that order; junction bases with no gene match: 7. The CDR3: CAISASRDRGNQPQHF. The CDR3 bases are TGTGCCATCAGTGCATCCCGGGACAGGGGAAATCAGCCCCAGCATTTT.

This chain joins TRBV27 and TRBJ2-7, with 15 bases that match TRBD2. V lost 7 bases, J lost 2 bases, and 6 bases stayed unmatched. This CDR3 region has 16 residues. The germline V gene encodes CDR1 MNHEY and CDR2 SMNVEV (reference sequence). The CDR3 region has the DNA TGTGCCAGCAAGACCGGGACTAGCGGGGGGCCCTACGAGCAGTACTTC. Translated, it gives CASKTGTSGGPYEQYF.

This clone has only one observation. This CDR3 is CATSRDRVNEKLFF. CDR3 in DNA: TGTGCCACCAGCAGGGACAGGGTTAATGAAAAACTGTTTTTT. The rearrangement uses TRBV15 and TRBJ1-4, with TRBD1 matching 8 bases. CDR1 and CDR2 from the germline V gene are LNHNV and YYDKDF (reference sequence). The J segment lost 4 bases and the V segment lost 3 bases, leaving 1 base of the junction unmatched. The CDR3 sequence is 14 residues long. Full variable domain (outside the CDR3, taken from reference TRBV15 and TRBJ1-4): DAMVIQNPRYQVTQFGKPVTLSCSQTLNHNVMYWYQQKSSQAPKLLFHYYDKDFNNEADTPDNFQSRRPNTSFCFLDIRSPGLGDTAMYLCATSRDRVNEKLFFGSGTQLSVL.

The V gene is TRBV6-1, the J gene TRBJ1-5, with D perhaps TRBD1 (6 bases). Per germline, CDR1 MNHNS and CDR2 SASEGT. CDR3 length equals 14 residues. V lost 2 bases to trimming and J lost 7 bases, with 12 bases between them. This chain's CDR3 is CASSERRGGQPQHF. The DNA of the CDR3 is TGTGCCAGCAGTGAAAGGCGGGGGGGCCAGCCCCAGCATTTT.

The CDR3 region has the DNA TGCGCCAGCAGCCAATCACCAGCGGGAGGGGGCGAGACCCAGTACTTC. Its translation: CASSQSPAGGGETQYF. The chain employs TRBV4-1 and TRBJ2-5; 10 bases fit TRBD2. J lost 5 bases, V lost 2 bases, and 8 bases had no gene match. CDR1 is MGHRA, CDR2 YSYEKL, per germline. The CDR3 totals 16 residues.

This chain connects TRBV28 to TRBJ1-1; a possible D gene is TRBD1 (6 bases). Between the trimmed V and J ends, which lost 6 bases and 10 bases, there was a span of 15 bases. CDR1 and CDR2 (germline): MDHEN, SYDVKM. The CDR3 is 12 amino acids. CDR3 bases: TGTGCCAGCAGGTATGGACAGCTCGGAGCTTTCTTT. Its protein is CASRYGQLGAFF.

This clone was counted once. V usage is TRBV30 and J usage is TRBJ2-3; TRBD2 aligns across 8 bases. With V trimmed by 5 bases and J by 3 bases, 1 base remained unmatched. This CDR3 spans 12 amino acids. Germline values: CDR1 GTSNPN, CDR2 SVGIG (reference sequence). CDR3 sequence reads: CAWGLATDTQYF. DNA for the CDR3: TGTGCCTGGGGACTAGCTACAGATACGCAGTATTTT.

The chain has TRBV7-3 and TRBJ2-3; tentative D call: TRBD1 (6 bases). Germline V lookup: CDR1 SGHTA, CDR2 FQGTGA. Trimming stripped 2 bases from V and 8 bases from J, with 8 bases between. The CDR3 consists of 12 residues. The CDR3 DNA follows: TGTGCCAGCAGCTTACAGGGGCCTACGCAGTATTTT. Translating it yields CASSLQGPTQYF.

The rearrangement links TRBV4-1 to TRBJ2-7, with a possible D match to TRBD2 (5 bases). V dropped 1 base and J dropped 3 bases, with 16 bases sitting between them. The germline V gene encodes CDR1 MGHRA and CDR2 YSYEKL. The CDR3 sequence is 16 residues long. This CDR3 is CASSQARTGMIYEQYF. As DNA, the CDR3 is TGCGCCAGCAGCCAAGCGCGCACCGGGATGATCTACGAGCAGTACTTC.

The chain employs TRBV29-1 and TRBJ2-7; D not resolved. CDR1 and CDR2 (germline): SQVTM, ANQGSEA. The CDR3 totals 12 residues. The V and J ends lost 1 base and 2 bases respectively, with 6 bases between them. CDR3 in amino acids: CSVEARAYEQYF. The CDR3 nucleotides are TGCAGCGTTGAAGCCCGTGCCTACGAGCAGTACTTC.

The chain recombines TRBV1 with TRBJ2-1; the table gives TRBD2 as D, unverified against the DNA. TRBV1 is a documented pseudogene. The CDR3 has 17 amino acids. The CDR3 DNA sequence: TGCACCAGCAGCCAAGATTTGGCTAGCGGGGAGTCTCATGAGCAGTTCTTC. Protein product: CTSSQDLASGESHEQFF.

This clone appeared once. The chain combines TRBV30 with TRBJ2-7; D perhaps matches TRBD2 (5 bases). This CDR3 has 11 amino acids. From germline, CDR1 is GTSNPN and CDR2 SVGIG (reference sequence). V was pared by 0 bases and J by 9 bases, with 9 bases between. The CDR3 sequence is CAWSVNGGQYF. The CDR3 coding sequence is TGTGCCTGGAGTGTCAACGGAGGGCAGTACTTC.

The V and J genes are TRBV30 and TRBJ2-1; TRBD2 agrees at 11 bases. There are 14 residues in the CDR3. Germline CDR1 reads GTSNPN; CDR2 reads SVGIG (reference sequence). The junction had 4 bases not matched to a gene; V was cut back by 2 bases and J by 7 bases. CDR3: CAWSWGLAANEQFF. In DNA, the CDR3 is TGTGCCTGGAGTTGGGGACTAGCGGCTAATGAGCAGTTCTTC.

The chain carries TRBV28 and TRBJ1-2; 8 bases line up with TRBD1. V gave up 4 bases and J gave up 4 bases; unmatched junction bases: 8. CDR3 length: 15 residues. Germline V gene data show CDR1 as MDHEN and CDR2 as SYDVKM. CDR3 residues: CASSYAGGLVYGYTF. CDR3 in DNA: TGTGCCAGCAGTTACGCAGGGGGCTTAGTCTATGGCTACACCTTC.

The chain links TRBV15 to TRBJ1-5; 7 nucleotides agree with TRBD1. From germline, CDR1 is LNHNV and CDR2 YYDKDF (reference sequence). The CDR3 covers 14 residues. After removal of 5 bases from V and 3 bases from J, the junction contained 4 bases not matched to a gene. This CDR3 reads CATSVDRANQPQHF. Here the CDR3 DNA reads TGTGCCACCAGCGTCGACAGGGCCAATCAGCCCCAGCATTTT. The complete variable domain, with remaining parts taken from reference TRBV15 and TRBJ1-5, reads DAMVIQNPRYQVTQFGKPVTLSCSQTLNHNVMYWYQQKSSQAPKLLFHYYDKDFNNEADTPDNFQSRRPNTSFCFLDIRSPGLGDTAMYLCATSVDRANQPQHFGDGTRLSIL.